This T cell receptor (beta chain) was sequenced during a study of blood T cells in healthy people across ages. CDR3 length: 15 residues. J lost 4 bases, V lost 5 bases, and 6 bases had no gene match. Germline V gene sequence: CDR1 SEHNR, CDR2 FQNEAQ (reference sequence). It was with a sample-barcoded 5' primer and a J-beta primer mix that a second PCR of roughly 7 to 12 cycles was run. TCRdb recomputed calls from the 5' RACE reads with MiXCR, one row per CDR3 protein. The table records around 1.1 million distinct CDR3 sequences, roughly two fifths of them present only once. This clonotype was seen only a few times.

The chain has TRBV7-9 and TRBJ1-4, with TRBD1 identical over 8 bases. The sequenced sample consisted of blood. This clonotype originated in a man between 18 and 29 years old in good health. The CDR3 protein is CASSPPDRDNEKLFF. CDR3 DNA: TGTGCCAGCAGCCCGCCGGACAGGGATAATGAAAAACTGTTTTTT.